A single sample is the source of the 18 T cell receptor beta chains below, sequenced in a study of blood T cell repertoires in COVID-19. Assay used: immunoSEQ multiplex PCR; TCRdb lists only in-frame clones, some missing. The table records some 87,000 clones, approximately 75% of them present only once. Sequencing was carried out using peripheral blood. These receptors were obtained from a human donor in a cohort sampled during active COVID-19.

The J gene is TRBJ1-1, the V gene TRBV7-9, with no clear D. The V gene lost 5 bases and the J gene lost 5 bases, with 12 bases spanning the gap. The CDR3 contains 13 residues. Germline assignment: CDR1 SEHNR and CDR2 FQNEAQ (reference sequence). CDR3 sequence (DNA): TGTGCCAGCAGCAAGGACCGGGGAACTGAAGCTTTCTTT. Its translation is CASSKDRGTEAFF. Full variable domain (missing parts from reference TRBV7-9 and TRBJ1-1): DTGVSQNPRHKITKRGQNVTFRCDPISEHNRLYWYRQTLGQGPEFLTYFQNEAQLEKSRLLSDRFSAERPKGSFSTLEIQRTEQGDSAMYLCASSKDRGTEAFFGQGTRLTVV.

The V call is TRBV6-5, the J call TRBJ1-1; TRBD1 aligns across 9 bases. The V gene's germline CDR1 is MNHEY and CDR2 SVGAGI. This CDR3 is built from 15 residues. Trimming cost V 2 bases and J 3 bases; bases outside gene matches: 4. As DNA, the CDR3 is TGTGCCAGCAGTTACGCGTGGACAGGGGACACTGAAGCTTTCTTT. Protein: CASSYAWTGDTEAFF.

This clone appeared many times. Written as DNA, the CDR3 is TGTGCGAGCTGCCCCGCCAGGGCCGGGGAGCTGTTTTTT. Translated, it gives CASCPARAGELFF. This chain joins TRBV21-1 and TRBJ2-2; the table's D call, TRBD1, has no DNA check behind it. TRBV21-1 is a pseudogene locus. The CDR3 has 13 amino acids.

This clone showed up just once. The rearrangement joins TRBV28 to TRBJ1-1; tentatively, D is TRBD1 (6 bases). This CDR3 has 14 residues. Germline V gene sequence: CDR1 MDHEN, CDR2 SYDVKM. V was clipped by 8 bases and J by 0 bases, with 13 bases between them. The CDR3 DNA reads as TGTGCCAGCCCGCCGGGACATCTGAACACTGAAGCTTTCTTT. Its translation: CASPPGHLNTEAFF.

V usage is TRBV12-2 and J usage is TRBJ1-1; the DNA was not compared with TRBD1, the D call given in the table. TRBV12-2 is designated a pseudogene. CDR3 size: 15 residues. The CDR3 nucleotides read TGTGCAAGTCGCCCCTCTGATACGATGAGGGACAGGCTTTTCTTT. Its protein is CASRPSDTMRDRLFF.

The chain is built from TRBV7-2 and TRBJ2-5; 7 nucleotides match TRBD2. The V segment lost 3 bases and the J segment 1 base; nucleotides outside the gene matches: 5. Germline CDR1 reads SGHTA; CDR2 reads FQGNSA. The CDR3 runs to 15 residues. This CDR3 reads CASSFYSSGQETQYF. CDR3 sequence (DNA): TGTGCCAGCAGCTTCTACTCTAGCGGCCAAGAGACCCAGTACTTC. Looking up the rest from reference TRBV7-2 and TRBJ2-5 gives the full variable domain: GAGVSQSPSNKVTEKGKDVELRCDPISGHTALYWYRQSLGQGLEFLIYFQGNSAPDKSGLPSDRFSAERTGGSVSTLTIQRTQQEDSAVYLCASSFYSSGQETQYFGPGTRLLVL.

Of note for this clone: Other DNA sequences in the same sample also yield this CDR3. CDR3 in amino acids: CASSLDPTRSHEQYF. The DNA for the CDR3 is TGTGCCAGCAGCCTGGACCCGACTAGGTCCCACGAGCAGTACTTC. The rearrangement uses TRBV5-5 and TRBJ2-7, with D perhaps matching TRBD2 (6 bases). The ends were cut back, 4 bases at V and 5 bases at J, with 19 bases in the middle. Germline values: CDR1 SGHKS, CDR2 YYEKEE (reference sequence). The length of the CDR3 is 15 residues.

This clone occurred a few times. The chain has TRBV7-9 and TRBJ2-3, with unresolved D. The CDR3 has 13 residues. CDR1 and CDR2 (germline): SEHNR, FQNEAQ (reference sequence). The V end lost 8 bases, the J end lost 2 bases, and 11 bases lay between the germline ends. CDR3 in amino acids: CASESEHTDTQYF. CDR3 bases: TGTGCCAGCGAGTCGGAGCACACAGATACGCAGTATTTT.

This chain links TRBV29-1 with TRBJ1-1; the D gene is possibly TRBD1 (5 bases). This CDR3 spans 13 amino acids. Trimming cost V 3 bases and J 5 bases, with 13 bases left between them. Germline-derived CDR1 and CDR2 are SQVTM and ANQGSEA. CDR3 bases: TGCAGCGTTGATACCCAACAGGCGACTGAAGCTTTCTTT. It encodes CSVDTQQATEAFF.

V usage is TRBV7-9 and J usage is TRBJ1-2; a weak D match, TRBD1 (5 bases). The germline gives CDR1 SEHNR, CDR2 FQNEAQ (reference sequence). V was cut by 1 base and J by 2 bases, with 11 bases left in between. The CDR3 covers 15 residues. The CDR3 nucleotides read TGTGCCAGCAGCTTAGAGGTCAGGACAAACTATGGCTACACCTTC. It is translated as CASSLEVRTNYGYTF.

V and J are TRBV12-3 or TRBV12-4 and TRBJ2-2; the match to TRBD2 covers 8 bases. The junction had 5 bases not matched to a gene; V was cut back by 8 bases and J by 6 bases. The CDR3 has 13 residues. The CDR3 loop reads CASRGLAAGELFF. The CDR3 bases are TGTGCCAGCCGAGGACTAGCCGCCGGGGAGCTGTTTTTT.

The V gene is TRBV4-1, the J gene TRBJ2-3; TRBD2 aligns across 9 bases. From germline, CDR1 is MGHRA and CDR2 YSYEKL. This CDR3 is 18 amino acids long. Germline trimming cut 4 bases from V and 6 bases from J; bases unmatched to any gene: 17. This CDR3 is CASSRVVVAGGLLDTQYF. The CDR3 DNA is TGCGCCAGCAGCCGAGTAGTAGTGGCGGGGGGGCTGCTGGATACGCAGTATTTT.

The rearrangement links TRBV10-3 to TRBJ1-2; D not resolved. The CDR3 has 12 amino acids. Deletions cut 3 bases from V and 1 base from J, with 3 bases between. Germline loops: CDR1 ENHRY, CDR2 SYGVKD. The CDR3 loop is CAISDFNYGYTF. CDR3 sequence (DNA): TGTGCCATCAGTGACTTTAACTATGGCTACACCTTC.

The chain combines TRBV3-1 (or the pseudogene TRBV3-2) with TRBJ2-5, with D perhaps matching TRBD2 (6 bases). CDR3 length: 15 residues. Trimming took 5 bases from V and 2 from J, leaving 15 bases between them. The germline gives CDR1 LGHDT, CDR2 YNNKEL (reference sequence). CDR3 nucleotide sequence: TGTGCCAGCAGCTTCCAACTAGCACCACAAGAGACCCAGTACTTC. Translation: CASSFQLAPQETQYF.

The CDR3, as DNA: TGTGCCAGCTCTCCCCGGGACAGTGATGGCTACACCTTC. Translating gives CASSPRDSDGYTF. The V gene is TRBV18, the J gene TRBJ1-2, with 7 bases identical to TRBD1. CDR1 is KGHSH, CDR2 LQKENI, per germline. This CDR3 comprises 13 residues. The trim removed 6 bases at V and 6 bases at J, leaving 7 bases unmatched.

The chain employs TRBV12-5 and TRBJ2-3, with TRBD2 identical over 12 bases. The CDR3 loop spans 17 amino acids. From germline, CDR1 is LGHNT and CDR2 FRNRAP. Losses at the gene ends were 5 bases for V and 2 bases for J; bases not matched to a gene: 8. The CDR3 is CASGLRLAGAATDTQYF. In DNA, the CDR3 is TGTGCTAGTGGTCTTCGACTAGCGGGGGCAGCCACAGATACGCAGTATTTT.

This clone was counted once. The J gene is TRBJ1-2, the V gene TRBV7-8; 8 positions match TRBD1. The CDR3 length is 17 residues. With V trimmed by 0 bases and J by 4 bases, 10 bases remained unmatched. Germline-derived CDR1 and CDR2 are SGHVS and FQNEAQ. As DNA, the CDR3 is TGTGCCAGCAGCTTAGCCCCCTGGACAGGGCGTATCTATGGCTACACCTTC. Translation gives CASSLAPWTGRIYGYTF.

V gene TRBV5-6 combines with J gene TRBJ2-7; TRBD2 aligns across 10 bases. The V gene's germline CDR1 is SGHDT and CDR2 YYEEEE. This CDR3 has 17 amino acids. The V gene end was trimmed by 2 bases and the J gene end by 2 bases; junction bases not matched to a gene: 10. DNA of the CDR3: TGTGCCAGCAGCTTCTCAACTCTAGCGGGGGCGGCCTACGAGCAGTACTTC. It is translated as CASSFSTLAGAAYEQYF.